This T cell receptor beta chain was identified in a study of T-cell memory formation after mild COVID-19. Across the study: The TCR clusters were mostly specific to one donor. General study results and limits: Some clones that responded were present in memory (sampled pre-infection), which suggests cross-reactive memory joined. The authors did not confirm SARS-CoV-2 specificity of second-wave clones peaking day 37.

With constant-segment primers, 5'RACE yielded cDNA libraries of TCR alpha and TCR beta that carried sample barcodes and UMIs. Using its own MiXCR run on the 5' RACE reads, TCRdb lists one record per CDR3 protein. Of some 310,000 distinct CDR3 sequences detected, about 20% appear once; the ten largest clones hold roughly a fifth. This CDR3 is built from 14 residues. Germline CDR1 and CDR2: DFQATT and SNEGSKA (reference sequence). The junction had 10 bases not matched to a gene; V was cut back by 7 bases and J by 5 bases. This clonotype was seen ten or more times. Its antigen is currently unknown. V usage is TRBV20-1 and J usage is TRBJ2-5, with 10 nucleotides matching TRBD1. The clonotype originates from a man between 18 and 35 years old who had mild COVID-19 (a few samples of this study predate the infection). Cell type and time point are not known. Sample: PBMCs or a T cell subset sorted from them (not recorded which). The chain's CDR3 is CSVTRQGARETQYF. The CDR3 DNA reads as TGCAGTGTTACCCGACAGGGGGCGAGGGAGACCCAGTACTTC.